A single TCR beta chain is shown here with its context. PCR employed 60 Vbeta and 13 Jbeta primers. Assay: immunoSEQ multiplex PCR; the TCRdb copy retains only in-frame clones and omits some. Of 130,000 to 150,000 clones in the sample, around two thirds are singletons; the top ten hold approximately 1.8%. The data belong to a study of cytomegalovirus exposure and HLA in healthy donors. Trimming pared 5 bases from V and 3 bases from J, leaving 19 bases between. The V gene's germline CDR1 is SGHAT and CDR2 FQNNGV. The CDR3 sequence is 16 residues long. This receptor was taken from a woman under 30 in good health and CMV-seronegative. This rearrangement joins TRBV11-2 to TRBJ1-2; tentative D call: TRBD1 (6 bases). The sequenced sample was PBMCs. CDR3 bases: TGTGCCAGCAGCGCACTTAACAGGGTGGGGGACTATGGCTACACCTTC. Translating it yields CASSALNRVGDYGYTF. The full variable domain, completed using reference TRBV11-2 and TRBJ1-2, is EAGVAQSPRYKIIEKRQSVAFWCNPISGHATLYWYQQILGQGPKLLIQFQNNGVVDDSQLPKDRFSAERLKGVDSTLKIQPAKLEDSAVYLCASSALNRVGDYGYTFGSGTRLTVV.